This T cell receptor beta chain was sequenced in a study of identical twins. Looked up from germline, CDR1 is SEHNR and CDR2 is FQNEAQ (reference sequence). The V end lost 11 bases, the J end lost 0 bases, and 13 bases lay between the germline ends. The CDR3 has 13 amino acids. This clonotype was counted a few times. Each cDNA held unique molecular identifiers, and template switching gave it a universal primer site. In TCRdb, the 5' RACE reads were re-called with MiXCR into one record per CDR3 protein. The sample includes 200,000 to 250,000 distinct CDR3 sequences, 5.5% to 7.5% seen only once; the top ten take 14% to 15%. The sample also formed part of further work on T cells expressing NK-cell markers.

The source of this sequence is a woman between 18 and 29 years old in good health. The sample was CD8+ T cells sorted from blood. The chain links TRBV7-9 to TRBJ1-1, with no clear D. The CDR3 is CAGEIAVNTEAFF. CDR3 DNA sequence: TGTGCCGGGGAAATTGCAGTGAACACTGAAGCTTTCTTT. The entire variable domain, with the rest obtained from reference TRBV7-9 and TRBJ1-1, is as follows: DTGVSQNPRHKITKRGQNVTFRCDPISEHNRLYWYRQTLGQGPEFLTYFQNEAQLEKSRLLSDRFSAERPKGSFSTLEIQRTEQGDSAMYLCAGEIAVNTEAFFGQGTRLTVV.